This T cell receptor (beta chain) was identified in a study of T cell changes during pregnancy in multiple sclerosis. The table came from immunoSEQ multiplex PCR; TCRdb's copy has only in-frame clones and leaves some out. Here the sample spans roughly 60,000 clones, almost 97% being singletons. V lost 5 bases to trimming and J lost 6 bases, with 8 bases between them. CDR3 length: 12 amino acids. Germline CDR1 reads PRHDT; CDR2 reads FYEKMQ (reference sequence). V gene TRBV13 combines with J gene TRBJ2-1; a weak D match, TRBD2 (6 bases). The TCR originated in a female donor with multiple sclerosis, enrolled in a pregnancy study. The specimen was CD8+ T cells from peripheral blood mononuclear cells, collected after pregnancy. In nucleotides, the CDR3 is TGTGCCAGCAGCCCGGGGGTCAATGAGCAGTTCTTC. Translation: CASSPGVNEQFF.